This TCR beta chain was identified during a study of blood T cell repertoires in COVID-19. Study at large: The study drew acute and convalescent COVID-19 samples from the United States, Italy and Spain. Sample material is recorded as cDNA or gDNA derived from T cells, B-cell-depleted T cells, or PBMCs.

V dropped 6 bases and J dropped 3; count of bases not matched to a gene: 13. The CDR3 consists of 17 residues. The germline CDR1 and CDR2 sequences are SGHTA and FQGTGA. Per the study methods: How many nucleated cells were present was estimated from reference gene primer amplification. Clones were sequenced by immunoSEQ multiplex PCR, and TCRdb holds only the in-frame ones, with some missing. V, J and clone size reflect that table, while D and trimming were determined from the DNA. The table has around 220,000 clones, 70% to 90% seen once; the top ten hold nearly 4.5%. This clonotype was obtained from a man in his forties or fifties with acute or convalescent COVID-19. The V gene is TRBV7-3, the J gene TRBJ2-1; 8 bases are shared with TRBD2. Sample: peripheral blood. Here the CDR3 DNA reads TGTGCCAGCAGTGAGACGAGCGGGGGTCACCTCTACAATGAGCAGTTCTTC. Translating gives CASSETSGGHLYNEQFF.